The 8 T cell receptor beta chains listed next were all sequenced from one sample in a study of OX40 agonist ivuxolimab in advanced cancers. Only in-frame clones appear in the TCRdb table, and some are missing; sequencing was by immunoSEQ multiplex PCR. The table records 75,000 to 95,000 clones, roughly nine tenths of them present only once. The source was CD4+ or CD8+ T cells sorted from blood, collected in a trial of the OX40 agonist ivuxolimab. All receptors derive from an adult with an advanced solid tumor such as melanoma, head and neck, liver or kidney cancer.

The V call is TRBV18, the J call TRBJ2-5; no definite D call. V was cut by 1 base and J by 5 bases, with 5 bases left in between. Germline V gene data show CDR1 as KGHSH and CDR2 as LQKENI. This CDR3 region has 12 residues. For the CDR3, the DNA is TGTGCCAGCTCACCACGGCGGGAGACCCAGTACTTC. Translating gives CASSPRRETQYF.

V is TRBV6-1 and J is TRBJ2-5; D not certain. This CDR3 is built from 11 residues. The V gene's germline CDR1 is MNHNS and CDR2 SASEGT. V was cut by 6 bases and J by 5 bases, with 7 bases left in between. This CDR3 reads CASRKGETQYF. CDR3 DNA sequence: TGTGCCAGCAGGAAAGGGGAGACCCAGTACTTC.

The V and J genes are TRBV2 and TRBJ1-5; TRBD1 aligns across 8 bases. The CDR3 totals 15 residues. Germline values: CDR1 SNHLY, CDR2 FYNNEI. Trimming at V came to 6 bases and at J to 3 bases, leaving 7 bases not matched to a gene. The CDR3 protein is CASRRTGNDNQPQHF. The CDR3, as DNA: TGTGCCAGCAGACGGACAGGGAACGACAATCAGCCCCAGCATTTT.

V usage is TRBV15 and J usage is TRBJ1-1, with D uncertain. The germline V gene has CDR1 LNHNV and CDR2 YYDKDF (reference sequence). V lost 8 bases, J lost 0 bases, and 10 bases lay in between. The CDR3 consists of 13 residues. CDR3 bases: TGTGCCACCGGGGAATCGGTGAACACTGAAGCTTTCTTT. It specifies CATGESVNTEAFF.

Remarks on this clone: One end of the junction fails to match germline, which may point to a read error. The chain uses TRBV5-1 and TRBJ1-1, with D hard to call. This CDR3 has 15 amino acids. Germline V gives CDR1 SGHRS, CDR2 YFSETQ. The CDR3 coding sequence is TGCGCCAGCAGCACTTCTCCACCCGAGAACCCTGAAGCTTTCTTT. Translating it yields CASSTSPPENPEAFF.

V is TRBV28 and J is TRBJ2-5; possible D gene TRBD1, 6 bases. Trimming took off 5 bases at V and 5 bases at J, with 24 bases between the two ends. CDR1 and CDR2 (germline): MDHEN, SYDVKM. The CDR3 contains 17 residues. This CDR3 is CASSPPGAGLRRETQYF. CDR3 in DNA: TGTGCCAGCAGTCCGCCAGGGGCCGGTCTTAGGAGGGAGACCCAGTACTTC.

This clone was seen only a few times. This chain uses TRBV10-1 with TRBJ2-2; D is possibly TRBD1 (6 bases). V was shortened by 1 base and J by 4 bases, with 10 bases between the two germline ends. Germline lookup yields CDR1 WNHNN and CDR2 SYGVQD (reference sequence). The CDR3 runs 15 residues. The CDR3 loop is CASSELGHITGELFF. In nucleotides, the CDR3 is TGCGCCAGCAGTGAGTTGGGACATATCACCGGGGAGCTGTTTTTT.

The chain couples TRBV5-1 to TRBJ1-1; 7 bases map to TRBD1. With 1 base clipped from V and 4 bases from J, the junction kept 1 base outside the gene matches. The length of the CDR3 is 13 residues. CDR1 SGHRS and CDR2 YFSETQ come from the germline V gene. The CDR3 spells CASSLKGATEAFF. CDR3 nucleotide sequence: TGCGCCAGCAGCTTGAAGGGGGCCACTGAAGCTTTCTTT. Supplemented by reference TRBV5-1 and TRBJ1-1, the full variable domain reads KAGVTQTPRYLIKTRGQQVTLSCSPISGHRSVSWYQQTPGQGLQFLFEYFSETQRNKGNFPGRFSGRQFSNSRSEMNVSTLELGDSALYLCASSLKGATEAFFGQGTRLTVV.